This T cell receptor (beta chain) was documented in a study of CD8 T cells in ankylosing spondylitis. Study outcomes and limitations: Disease-linked clones were reportedly significantly enriched in matched ankylosing spondylitis synovial fluid. Seemingly distinctive of ankylosing spondylitis blood was a TCR beta motif formed by eight highly homologous variants.

TCRdb redid the calling of the 5' RACE reads with MiXCR, one entry per CDR3 protein. The repertoire includes around 88,000 distinct CDR3 sequences, approximately 9% of them detected once, and about 4.6% sits in the top ten. This clonotype was seen repeatedly, ten times or more. What it binds is not known. This TCR was recovered from a male donor with ankylosing spondylitis or in good health (not recorded which). Sequencing was done on a sample of blood, either unsorted or a sorted T cell fraction (not recorded which).

The CDR3, as DNA: TGTGCCAGCAGCTTAGCGAGGGTGGCGGAGAGCAATCAGCCCCAGCATTTT. This translates into CASSLARVAESNQPQHF. The V and J genes are TRBV7-8 and TRBJ1-5; D not certain. The germline gives CDR1 SGHVS, CDR2 FQNEAQ. V was trimmed by 0 bases and J by 1 base, leaving 13 bases between them. The CDR3 consists of 17 residues.